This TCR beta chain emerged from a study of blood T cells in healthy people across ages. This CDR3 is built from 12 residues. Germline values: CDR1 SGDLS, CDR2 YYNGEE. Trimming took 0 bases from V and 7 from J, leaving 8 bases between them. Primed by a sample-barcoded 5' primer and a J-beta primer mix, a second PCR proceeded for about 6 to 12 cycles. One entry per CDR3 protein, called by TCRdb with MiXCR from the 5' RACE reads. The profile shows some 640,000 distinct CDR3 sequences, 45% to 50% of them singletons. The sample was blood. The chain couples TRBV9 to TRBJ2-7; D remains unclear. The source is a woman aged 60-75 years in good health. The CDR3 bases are TGTGCCAGCAGCGTAGAAATGAATGAGCAGTACTTC. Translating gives CASSVEMNEQYF.